This TCR beta chain was recovered during a study of cytomegalovirus exposure and HLA in healthy donors. As for the study in general: A later analysis reported the same platform for the approximately 110 validation repertoires and the 500 to 750 first-cohort repertoires. Whole-study results and caveats: Reports credit the classifier with highly specific, highly sensitive diagnosis of cytomegalovirus status.

Details on this clone: Its antigen remains unknown.

TCRdb keeps only in-frame clones here, not all; method: immunoSEQ multiplex PCR. Of roughly 260,000 clones in the sample, about 86% are singletons; the top ten hold around 2.6%. The CDR3 sequence is 13 residues long. The germline CDR1 and CDR2 sequences are SQVTM and ANQGSEA. With V trimmed by 4 bases and J by 6 bases, 9 bases remained unmatched. Separate from the approximately 650-subject first cohort, the 120-subject validation cohort was the one that the donors belonged to. The sequenced sample was PBMCs. The receptor was derived from a man younger than 35 in good health and CMV-seronegative. This chain uses TRBV29-1 with TRBJ2-7; 7 bases are a match to TRBD2. The CDR3 nucleotides read TGCAGCGTTGTCGGGACTATGCGCGGCGAGCAGTACTTC. Its translation is CSVVGTMRGEQYF.